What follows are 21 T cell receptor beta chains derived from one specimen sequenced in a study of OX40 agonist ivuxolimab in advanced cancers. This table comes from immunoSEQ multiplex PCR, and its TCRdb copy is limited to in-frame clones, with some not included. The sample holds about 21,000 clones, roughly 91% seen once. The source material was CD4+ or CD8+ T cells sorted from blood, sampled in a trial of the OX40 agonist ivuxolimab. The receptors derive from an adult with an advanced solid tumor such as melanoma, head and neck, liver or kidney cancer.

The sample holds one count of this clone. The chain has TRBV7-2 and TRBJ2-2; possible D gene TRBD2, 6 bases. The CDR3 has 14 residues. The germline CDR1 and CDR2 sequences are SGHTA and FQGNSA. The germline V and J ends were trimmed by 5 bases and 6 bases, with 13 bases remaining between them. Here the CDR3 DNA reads TGTGCCAGCAGCGCCCGACTAGGACCCGGGGAGCTGTTTTTT. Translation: CASSARLGPGELFF.

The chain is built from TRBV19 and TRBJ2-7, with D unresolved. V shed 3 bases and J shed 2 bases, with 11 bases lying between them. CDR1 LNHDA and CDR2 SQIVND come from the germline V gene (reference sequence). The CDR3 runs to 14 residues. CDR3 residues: CASSISTPTYEQYF. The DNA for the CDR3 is TGTGCCAGTAGTATCTCGACGCCGACCTACGAGCAGTACTTC.

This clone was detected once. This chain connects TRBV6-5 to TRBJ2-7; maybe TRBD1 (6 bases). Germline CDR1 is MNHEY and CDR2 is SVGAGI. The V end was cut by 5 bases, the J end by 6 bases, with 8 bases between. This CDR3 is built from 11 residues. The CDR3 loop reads CASSTGSEQYF. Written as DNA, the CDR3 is TGTGCCAGCAGTACAGGGTCCGAGCAGTACTTC.

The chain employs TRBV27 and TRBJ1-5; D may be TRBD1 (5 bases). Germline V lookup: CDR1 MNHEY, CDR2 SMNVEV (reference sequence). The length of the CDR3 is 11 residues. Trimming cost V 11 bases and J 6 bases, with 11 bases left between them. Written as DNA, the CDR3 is TGTGCCGCGGGGGTTTTTCAGCCCCAGCATTTT. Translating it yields CAAGVFQPQHF.

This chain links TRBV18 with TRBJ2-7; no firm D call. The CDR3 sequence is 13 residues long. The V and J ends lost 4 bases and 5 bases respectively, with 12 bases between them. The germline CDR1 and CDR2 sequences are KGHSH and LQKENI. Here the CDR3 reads CASSLIPKDEQYF. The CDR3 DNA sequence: TGTGCCAGCTCACTTATCCCTAAGGACGAGCAGTACTTC.

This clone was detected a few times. CDR3 nucleotides: TGTGCCAGCCGCTCCGGGACAGTAGGACACACCATATATTTT. Translated, it gives CASRSGTVGHTIYF. The V and J genes are TRBV7-9 and TRBJ1-3, with TRBD1 matching over 7 bases. The CDR3 contains 14 residues. The germline gives CDR1 SEHNR, CDR2 FQNEAQ (reference sequence). Germline trimming cut 8 bases from V and 8 bases from J; bases unmatched to any gene: 12. The entire variable domain, with the rest obtained from reference TRBV7-9 and TRBJ1-3, is as follows: DTGVSQNPRHKITKRGQNVTFRCDPISEHNRLYWYRQTLGQGPEFLTYFQNEAQLEKSRLLSDRFSAERPKGSFSTLEIQRTEQGDSAMYLCASRSGTVGHTIYFGEGSWLTVV.

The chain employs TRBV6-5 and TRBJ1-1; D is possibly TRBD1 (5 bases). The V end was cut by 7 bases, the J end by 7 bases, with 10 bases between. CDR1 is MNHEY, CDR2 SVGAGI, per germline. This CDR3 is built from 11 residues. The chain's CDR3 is CASKEGREAFF. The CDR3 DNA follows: TGTGCCAGCAAGGAGGGGCGTGAAGCTTTCTTT.

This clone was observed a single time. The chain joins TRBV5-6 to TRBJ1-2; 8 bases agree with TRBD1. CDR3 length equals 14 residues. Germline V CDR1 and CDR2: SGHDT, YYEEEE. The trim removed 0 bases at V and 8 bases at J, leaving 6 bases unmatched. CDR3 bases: TGTGCCAGCAGCTTGGAGACAGGGGTCAGGGGCTACACCTTC. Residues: CASSLETGVRGYTF.

DNA of the CDR3: TGTGCCAGCAGCTTAGGGGACAACGAGCAGTACTTC. This translates into CASSLGDNEQYF. The rearrangement links TRBV5-6 to TRBJ2-7, with a weak D call TRBD1 (6 bases). V gave up 2 bases and J gave up 5 bases, with 8 bases separating them. CDR1 and CDR2 from the germline V gene are SGHDT and YYEEEE. CDR3 length equals 12 residues.

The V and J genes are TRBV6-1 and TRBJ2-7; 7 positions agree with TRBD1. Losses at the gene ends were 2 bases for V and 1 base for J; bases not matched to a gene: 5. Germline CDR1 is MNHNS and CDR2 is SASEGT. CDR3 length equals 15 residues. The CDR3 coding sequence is TGTGCCAGCAGTGAAAACAGGGGAAGATCCTACGAGCAGTACTTC. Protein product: CASSENRGRSYEQYF.

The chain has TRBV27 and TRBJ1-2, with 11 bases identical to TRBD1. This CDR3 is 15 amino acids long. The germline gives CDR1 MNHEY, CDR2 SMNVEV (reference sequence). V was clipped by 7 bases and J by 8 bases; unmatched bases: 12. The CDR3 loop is CASTPRTGGFGGYTF. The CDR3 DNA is TGTGCCAGCACCCCCCGGACAGGGGGCTTCGGAGGCTACACCTTC.

As DNA, the CDR3 is TGTGCCAGCAGCATCGGGGACTCGCCAAGGACCCAGTACTTC. Translation: CASSIGDSPRTQYF. J is TRBJ2-5 and V is TRBV7-9, with D perhaps TRBD2 (6 bases). Deletions cut 5 bases from V and 7 bases from J, with 17 bases between. Germline CDR1 is SEHNR and CDR2 is FQNEAQ (reference sequence). The CDR3 covers 14 residues.

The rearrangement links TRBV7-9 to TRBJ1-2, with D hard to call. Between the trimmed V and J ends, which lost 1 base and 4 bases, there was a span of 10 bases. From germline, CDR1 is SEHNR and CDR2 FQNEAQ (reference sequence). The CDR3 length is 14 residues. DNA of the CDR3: TGTGCCAGCAGCTTAGGCGGCCGGAGCTATGGCTACACCTTC. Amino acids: CASSLGGRSYGYTF. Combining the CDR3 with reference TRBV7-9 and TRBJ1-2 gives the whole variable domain DTGVSQNPRHKITKRGQNVTFRCDPISEHNRLYWYRQTLGQGPEFLTYFQNEAQLEKSRLLSDRFSAERPKGSFSTLEIQRTEQGDSAMYLCASSLGGRSYGYTFGSGTRLTVV.

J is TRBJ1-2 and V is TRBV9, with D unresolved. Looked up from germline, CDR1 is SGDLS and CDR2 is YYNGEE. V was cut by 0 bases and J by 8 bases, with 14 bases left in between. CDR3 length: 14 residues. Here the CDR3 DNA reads TGTGCCAGCAGCGTAGTAGGCCGGTTCGGAGGCTACACCTTC. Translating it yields CASSVVGRFGGYTF.

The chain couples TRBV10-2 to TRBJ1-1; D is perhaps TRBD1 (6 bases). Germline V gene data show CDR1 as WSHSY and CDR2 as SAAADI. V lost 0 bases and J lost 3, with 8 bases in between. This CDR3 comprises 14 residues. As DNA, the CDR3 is TGCGCCAGCAGTGAGTCAGGGGGATACACTGAAGCTTTCTTT. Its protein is CASSESGGYTEAFF.

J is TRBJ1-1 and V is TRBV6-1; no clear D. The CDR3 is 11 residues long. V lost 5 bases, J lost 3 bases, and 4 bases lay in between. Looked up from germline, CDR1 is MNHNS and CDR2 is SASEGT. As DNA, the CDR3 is TGTGCCAGCAGTTCTGACACTGAAGCTTTCTTT. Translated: CASSSDTEAFF.

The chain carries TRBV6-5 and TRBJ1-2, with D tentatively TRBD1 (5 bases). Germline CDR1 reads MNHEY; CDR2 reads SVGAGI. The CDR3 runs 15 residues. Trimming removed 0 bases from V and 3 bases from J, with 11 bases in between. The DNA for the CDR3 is TGTGCCAGCAGTTACTCGGCAGGGTTACACTATGGCTACACCTTC. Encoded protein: CASSYSAGLHYGYTF.

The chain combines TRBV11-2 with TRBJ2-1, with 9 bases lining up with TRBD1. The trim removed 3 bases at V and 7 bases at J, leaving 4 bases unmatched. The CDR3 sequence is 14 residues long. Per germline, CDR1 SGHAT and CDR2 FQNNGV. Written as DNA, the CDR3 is TGTGCCAGCAGCTTTCCGGGACAGGGTAATGAGCAGTTCTTC. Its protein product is CASSFPGQGNEQFF.

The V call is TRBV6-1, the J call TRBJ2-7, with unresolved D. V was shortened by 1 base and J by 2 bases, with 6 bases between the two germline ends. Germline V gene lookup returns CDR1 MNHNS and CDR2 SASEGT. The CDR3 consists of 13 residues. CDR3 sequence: CASSEGLTYEQYF. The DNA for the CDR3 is TGTGCCAGCAGTGAAGGCCTAACCTACGAGCAGTACTTC.

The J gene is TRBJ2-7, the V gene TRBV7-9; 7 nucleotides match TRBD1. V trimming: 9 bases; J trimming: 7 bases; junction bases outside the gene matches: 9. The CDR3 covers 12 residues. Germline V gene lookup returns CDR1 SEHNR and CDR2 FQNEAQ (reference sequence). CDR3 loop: CASGTGAREQYF. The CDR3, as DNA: TGTGCCAGTGGCACAGGGGCGCGGGAGCAGTACTTC. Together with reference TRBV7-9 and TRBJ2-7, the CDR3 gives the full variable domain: DTGVSQNPRHKITKRGQNVTFRCDPISEHNRLYWYRQTLGQGPEFLTYFQNEAQLEKSRLLSDRFSAERPKGSFSTLEIQRTEQGDSAMYLCASGTGAREQYFGPGTRLTVT.

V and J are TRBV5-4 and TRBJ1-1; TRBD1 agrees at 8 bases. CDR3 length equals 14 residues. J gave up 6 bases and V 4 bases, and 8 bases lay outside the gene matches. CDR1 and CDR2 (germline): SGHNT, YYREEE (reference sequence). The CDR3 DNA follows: TGTGCCAGCAGCCATATGACAGGGGCCCCTGAAGCTTTCTTT. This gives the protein CASSHMTGAPEAFF.